Below are 15 T cell receptor beta chains sequenced from a single sample in a study of circulating and synovial CD4+ cells in juvenile arthritis. The assay was immunoSEQ multiplex PCR, and TCRdb's table has in-frame clones only and misses some. The sample lists 34,000 or so clones; roughly 94% were seen once. Material: CD4+ T cells from blood. The receptors derive from a human donor with juvenile idiopathic arthritis.

The chain joins TRBV15 to TRBJ1-1; 9 nucleotides line up with TRBD1. CDR1 is LNHNV and CDR2 is YYDKDF in the germline V gene (reference sequence). The CDR3 has 17 amino acids. V lost 4 bases to trimming and J lost 0 bases; unmatched junction nucleotides: 9. CDR3 sequence reads: CATSTPRDRVVNTEAFF. CDR3 nucleotides: TGTGCCACCAGCACCCCCCGGGACAGGGTGGTGAACACTGAAGCTTTCTTT. The full variable domain, its missing parts supplied by reference TRBV15 and TRBJ1-1, is DAMVIQNPRYQVTQFGKPVTLSCSQTLNHNVMYWYQQKSSQAPKLLFHYYDKDFNNEADTPDNFQSRRPNTSFCFLDIRSPGLGDTAMYLCATSTPRDRVVNTEAFFGQGTRLTVV.

This clone was detected only a few times. This chain joins TRBV6-1 and TRBJ2-7; D is possibly TRBD2 (6 bases). The germline V gene has CDR1 MNHNS and CDR2 SASEGT. Trimming cost V 7 bases and J 4 bases, with 11 bases left between them. The CDR3 contains 12 residues. This CDR3 is CASTTSRYEQYF. Here the CDR3 DNA reads TGTGCCAGCACTACTAGCAGGTACGAGCAGTACTTC.

In the case of this clone: The sample has other DNA sequences that encode this CDR3 too. V gene TRBV5-4 combines with J gene TRBJ1-2; 10 positions agree with TRBD1. V lost 0 bases to trimming and J lost 0 bases; unmatched junction nucleotides: 8. Germline-derived CDR1 and CDR2 are SGHNT and YYREEE (reference sequence). There are 18 residues in the CDR3. The CDR3 spells CASSLVGDRGAANYGYTF. For the CDR3, the DNA is TGTGCCAGCAGCTTGGTAGGGGACAGGGGTGCGGCTAACTATGGCTACACCTTC.

J is TRBJ1-1 and V is TRBV7-2; unclear D gene. The CDR3 loop spans 13 amino acids. Germline-derived CDR1 and CDR2 are SGHTA and FQGNSA. Trimming removed 5 bases at V and 0 bases at J, with 7 bases between. CDR3 nucleotide sequence: TGTGCCAGCAGCAAAGCGATGAACACTGAAGCTTTCTTT. This sequence encodes CASSKAMNTEAFF.

In its sample, this clone was seen a few times. This sequence joins TRBV29-1 and TRBJ2-1, with 10 bases identical to TRBD1. J lost 6 bases, V lost 7 bases, and 3 bases had no gene match. The CDR3 sequence is 12 residues long. The V gene's germline CDR1 is SQVTM and CDR2 ANQGSEA. The CDR3 coding sequence is TGCAGCGCCAGGACAGGGGGCAATGAGCAGTTCTTC. This sequence encodes CSARTGGNEQFF.

The V and J genes are TRBV7-9 and TRBJ1-6; the D gene is possibly TRBD1 (5 bases). Between the trimmed V and J ends, which lost 4 bases and 2 bases, there was a span of 6 bases. CDR1 is SEHNR and CDR2 is FQNEAQ in the germline V gene (reference sequence). This CDR3 is built from 14 residues. CDR3 DNA: TGTGCCAGCAGCTCCAGGGCCTATAATTCACCCCTCCACTTT. Translated, it gives CASSSRAYNSPLHF.

The V and J genes are TRBV4-1 and TRBJ1-4; perhaps TRBD1 as D (5 bases). Germline V gene lookup returns CDR1 MGHRA and CDR2 YSYEKL. This CDR3 has 18 amino acids. V shed 5 bases and J shed 2 bases, with 21 bases lying between them. The DNA for the CDR3 is TGCGCCAGCAGCTCAAGGCGACAGTTAACTGCGACTAATGAAAAACTGTTTTTT. Translated, it gives CASSSRRQLTATNEKLFF.

The V call is TRBV6-1, the J call TRBJ1-6; the D gene is possibly TRBD1 (5 bases). V lost 4 bases to trimming and J lost 7 bases, with 11 bases between them. This CDR3 spans 14 amino acids. CDR1 and CDR2 (germline): MNHNS, SASEGT. Here the CDR3 reads CASSAEGSNSPLHF. CDR3 nucleotide sequence: TGTGCCAGCAGTGCGGAGGGGTCAAATTCACCCCTCCACTTT.

This CDR3 is CASSGRGDRAQPQHF. In DNA form, the CDR3 reads TGTGCCAGCAGCGGGCGGGGGGACAGGGCCCAGCCCCAGCATTTT. This chain links TRBV6-1 with TRBJ1-5; 9 bases line up with TRBD1. Trimming took 6 bases from V and 7 from J; bases not matched to a gene: 10. In germline, CDR1 is MNHNS, CDR2 SASEGT. This CDR3 is 15 amino acids long.

With regard to this clone: The sample has other DNA sequences that encode this CDR3 too. The V gene is TRBV10-3, the J gene TRBJ2-3; D may be TRBD2 (6 bases). CDR1 is ENHRY, CDR2 SYGVKD, per germline. This CDR3 is 14 amino acids long. V gave up 3 bases and J gave up 3 bases, with 10 bases separating them. In DNA form, the CDR3 reads TGTGCCATCAGTGACGGGGGAGCAACAGATACGCAGTATTTT. Encoded protein: CAISDGGATDTQYF.

The V call is TRBV11-1, the J call TRBJ2-5; a possible D gene is TRBD1 (6 bases). Germline V CDR1 and CDR2: SGHAT, FQDESV (reference sequence). Between the trimmed V and J ends, which lost 5 bases and 2 bases, there was a span of 12 bases. The CDR3 is made up of 14 amino acids. CDR3 amino acids: CASSRGQFQETQYF. CDR3 nucleotides: TGTGCCAGCAGCCGTGGACAGTTTCAAGAGACCCAGTACTTC. The whole variable domain, remainder taken from reference TRBV11-1 and TRBJ2-5, is EAEVAQSPRYKITEKSQAVAFWCDPISGHATLYWYRQILGQGPELLVQFQDESVVDDSQLPKDRFSAERLKGVDSTLKIQPAELGDSAMYLCASSRGQFQETQYFGPGTRLLVL.

The V and J genes are TRBV2 and TRBJ2-7; 10 nucleotides line up with TRBD2. Trimming removed 10 bases from V and 4 bases from J; junction bases left unmatched: 10. CDR1 is SNHLY and CDR2 is FYNNEI in the germline V gene. CDR3 length equals 14 residues. The CDR3 coding sequence is TGTGCCATCGCGGGGAGCGGGGGGGGATACGAGCAGTACTTC. Protein sequence: CAIAGSGGGYEQYF.

This chain links TRBV7-2 with TRBJ1-2; TRBD1 agrees at 9 bases. Germline CDR1 reads SGHTA; CDR2 reads FQGNSA. Unmatched junction bases numbered 4, after V lost 0 bases and J lost 5 bases. The CDR3 covers 15 residues. CDR3 DNA: TGTGCCAGCAGCTTAGCCGGGACAGGGACATATGGCTACACCTTC. It encodes CASSLAGTGTYGYTF.

V and J are TRBV5-1 and TRBJ1-2; TRBD1 agrees at 7 bases. The V and J ends lost 2 bases and 2 bases, in that order; junction bases with no gene match: 3. Germline V lookup: CDR1 SGHRS, CDR2 YFSETQ. The CDR3 totals 14 residues. The CDR3 DNA reads as TGCGCCAGCAGCTTTGACAGGGTCAACTATGGCTACACCTTC. Protein sequence: CASSFDRVNYGYTF.

This clone was seen once. V and J are TRBV7-2 and TRBJ2-7; a weak D match, TRBD1 (6 bases). This CDR3 is 13 amino acids long. CDR1 and CDR2 from the germline V gene are SGHTA and FQGNSA. The V gene lost 4 bases and the J gene lost 2 bases, with 9 bases spanning the gap. This chain's CDR3 is CASSSQGPYEQYF. In nucleotides, the CDR3 is TGTGCCAGCAGCTCACAGGGTCCCTACGAGCAGTACTTC. Full variable domain (remainder filled in from reference TRBV7-2 and TRBJ2-7): GAGVSQSPSNKVTEKGKDVELRCDPISGHTALYWYRQSLGQGLEFLIYFQGNSAPDKSGLPSDRFSAERTGGSVSTLTIQRTQQEDSAVYLCASSSQGPYEQYFGPGTRLTVT.